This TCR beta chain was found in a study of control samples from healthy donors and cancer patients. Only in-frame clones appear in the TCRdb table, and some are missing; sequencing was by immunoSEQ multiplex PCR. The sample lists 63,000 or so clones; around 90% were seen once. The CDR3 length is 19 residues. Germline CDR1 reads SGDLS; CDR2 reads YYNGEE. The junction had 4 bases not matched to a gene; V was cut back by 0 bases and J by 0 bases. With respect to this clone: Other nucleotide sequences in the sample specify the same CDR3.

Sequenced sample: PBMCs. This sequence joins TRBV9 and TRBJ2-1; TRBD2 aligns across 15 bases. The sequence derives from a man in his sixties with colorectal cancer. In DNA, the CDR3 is TGTGCCAGCAGCGTAGAGGGACTAGCGGGGGGCTTCTCCTACAATGAGCAGTTCTTC. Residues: CASSVEGLAGGFSYNEQFF.